These T cell receptor beta chains were read from a single sample in a study of cytomegalovirus exposure and HLA in healthy donors. The method was immunoSEQ multiplex PCR; TCRdb's version includes in-frame clones alone and lacks a portion of them. Of fewer than 250,000 clones in the sample, roughly 79% are singletons; the top ten hold approximately 2%. Sequencing used PBMCs. These receptors were obtained from a male donor in good health and CMV-seronegative. Each CDR3 is given with its conserved first and last residue. A D gene is named only where the DNA matches it firmly. Clone size is stated in some rows and not others, as once, few, many or a class when expanded.

TRBV10-3	-	-	TRBJ1-1	TGTGCCACTAGCGGGGGGCCACTCACTGAAGCTTTCTTT	CATSGGPLTEAFF
TRBV30	TRBD2	-	TRBJ2-7	TGCGCCTGGAGTACCGTCGGGGGGTCCGAGCAGTACTTC	CAWSTVGGSEQYF
TRBV7-7	-	few	TRBJ2-7	TGTGCTAGCAGCTCCTCCGCGGCCGACGAGCAGTACTTC	CASSSSAADEQYF
TRBV5-4	TRBD1	-	TRBJ1-1	TGTGCCAGCAGCTTCAGGGGGCGCCCTGAAGCTTTCTTT	CASSFRGRPEAFF
TRBV5-6	-	-	TRBJ1-2	TGTGCCGGCAGCTTTCCCAGTTCTAACTATGGCTACACCTTC	CAGSFPSSNYGYTF
TRBV7-6	-	-	TRBJ2-3	TGTGCCAGCAGCTTACCCCAGGATCCGGGGGTAAGCACAGATACGCAGTATTTT	CASSLPQDPGVSTDTQYF
TRBV4-3	-	-	TRBJ2-1	TGCGCCAGCAGCCCCCCTGGACCTAGCTCCCACAATGAGCAGTTCTTC	CASSPPGPSSHNEQFF
TRBV4-3	TRBD2	-	TRBJ2-3	TGCGCCAGCAGCCAGCGGGGGGAACGCGGTACGCAGTATTTT	CASSQRGERGTQYF
TRBV2	-	-	TRBJ2-2	TGTGCCAGCAGAGGGGGGGCTAATACCGGGGAGCTGTTTTTT	CASRGGANTGELFF
TRBV6-5	-	-	TRBJ1-1	TGTGCCAGCAGTTACGGTTTGGCCGCGAACACTGAAGCTTTCTTT	CASSYGLAANTEAFF
TRBV5-1	TRBD1	once	TRBJ2-5	TGCGCCAGCAGCGTTTTAGGACAGGGGCAAGAGACCCAGTACTTC	CASSVLGQGQETQYF
TRBV21-1	-	-	TRBJ2-7	TGTGCCAGCAGTTCCGTTGGGACAGGGCCCCCCTACGAGCAGTACTTC	CASSSVGTGPPYEQYF
TRBV7-3	TRBD2	-	TRBJ2-1	TGTGCCAGCAGCCCCGCCGGACTAGCGGACAATGAGCAGTTCTTC	CASSPAGLADNEQFF
TRBV10-3	-	-	TRBJ1-1	TGTGCCATCAGGGAGGGTACGGGGGTGAACACTGAAGCTTTCTTT	CAIREGTGVNTEAFF
TRBV6-5	-	-	TRBJ1-2	TGTGCCAGCAGTTACTACAGAAACTATGGCTACACCTTC	CASSYYRNYGYTF
TRBV4-1	-	-	TRBJ1-5	TGCGCCAGCAGCTCGACTCTCAATCAGCCCCAGCATTTT	CASSSTLNQPQHF
TRBV4-3	-	many	TRBJ1-1	TGCGCCAGCAGCCCAACGGGAGTCCTGAACACTGAAGCTTTCTTT	CASSPTGVLNTEAFF
TRBV5-5	-	-	TRBJ1-5	TGTGCCAGCACCCCTGGAGTTACCTATAGCAATCAGCCCCAGCATTTT	CASTPGVTYSNQPQHF
TRBV7-2	-	-	TRBJ1-3	TGTGCCAGCAGCCCGACAGAATTCTCTGGAAACACCATATATTTT	CASSPTEFSGNTIYF
TRBV21-1	-	-	TRBJ1-4	TGTGCCAGCGGACCCCCTATGGACAGGGTGTTTTCAGCTAATGAAAAACTGTTTTTT	CASGPPMDRVFSANEKLFF
TRBV21-1	-	-	TRBJ1-2	-	CASSKVGQGSYGYTF
TRBV19	-	-	TRBJ2-7	TGTGCCAGTAGTGATCGGGGTATATCCTACGAGCAGTACTTC	CASSDRGISYEQYF
TRBV28	-	-	TRBJ2-1	TGTGCCAGCAGTCCATCGGTCGAGACTAGTTATGCTAATGAGCAGTTCTTC	CASSPSVETSYANEQFF
TRBV7-9	-	-	TRBJ1-4	TGTGCCAGCAGCCAGAGGGGGAGGGGTGAAAAACTGTTTTTT	CASSQRGRGEKLFF
TRBV4-3	-	once	TRBJ1-6	TGCGCCAGCAGCCGACCAAGGGAGTATAATTCACCCCTCCACTTT	CASSRPREYNSPLHF
TRBV2	TRBD1	-	TRBJ1-2	TGTGCCAGCAGTGGTACAGGGGTTAACTATGGCTACACCTTC	CASSGTGVNYGYTF
TRBV25-1	-	-	TRBJ1-5	TGTGCCAGCAGTTTCGGAGGTCCGGATCAGCCCCAGCATTTT	CASSFGGPDQPQHF
TRBV5-1	TRBD1	-	TRBJ1-2	TGCGCCAGCAGCTTGGGCGTCGGGACAGGCATTGGCTACACCTTC	CASSLGVGTGIGYTF
TRBV2	-	-	TRBJ2-1	TGTGCCAGCAAAGGACTAAATTACAATGAGCAGTTCTTC	CASKGLNYNEQFF
TRBV4-2	TRBD2	-	TRBJ2-5	TGTGCCAGCAGCCAAGTGGGGATGGGACTAGCGGGACAAGAGACCCAGTACTTC	CASSQVGMGLAGQETQYF
TRBV4-1	-	-	TRBJ2-7	TGCGCCAGCAGCCAAGATCCTGCAGGAACCTACGAGCAGTACTTC	CASSQDPAGTYEQYF
TRBV2	-	-	TRBJ2-7	TGTGCCAGCACCTCTGGGACTTCGACCTACGAGCAGTACTTC	CASTSGTSTYEQYF
TRBV7-8	TRBD1	-	TRBJ2-7	TGTGCCAGCAGCTCGGGACAGGGGGACTCCGAGCAGTACTTC	CASSSGQGDSEQYF
TRBV27	-	-	TRBJ2-6	TGTGCCAGCAGTTGGAGTGGGGCCAACGTCCTGACTTTC	CASSWSGANVLTF
TRBV6-1	TRBD2	-	TRBJ2-1	TGTGCCAGCAAAAAACTAGCGGGGGGGCCAAATGAGCAGTTCTTC	CASKKLAGGPNEQFF
TRBV27	-	once	TRBJ2-5	TGTGCCAGCAGTTCCCCCCGGGTCGCCCAAGAGACCCAGTACTTC	CASSSPRVAQETQYF
TRBV6-5	-	-	TRBJ1-1	TGTGCCAGCAGCCGACAGAGGTCGGGCACTGAAGCTTTCTTT	CASSRQRSGTEAFF
TRBV7-3	TRBD2	-	TRBJ2-2	TGTGCCAGCAGCTTAGTACGGACTAGCCGAGGCGGGGAGCTGTTTTTT	CASSLVRTSRGGELFF
TRBV15	-	-	TRBJ2-2	TGTGCCACCCGGAGGGAATACGGGGAGCTGTTTTTT	CATRREYGELFF
TRBV6-5	-	once	TRBJ1-1	TGTGCCGCCTGGGTGGAGTGGAACACTGAAGCTTTCTTT	CAAWVEWNTEAFF
TRBV30	-	-	TRBJ2-5	TGTGCCTGGACCCTAGATGGAACACAAGAGACCCAGTACTTC	CAWTLDGTQETQYF